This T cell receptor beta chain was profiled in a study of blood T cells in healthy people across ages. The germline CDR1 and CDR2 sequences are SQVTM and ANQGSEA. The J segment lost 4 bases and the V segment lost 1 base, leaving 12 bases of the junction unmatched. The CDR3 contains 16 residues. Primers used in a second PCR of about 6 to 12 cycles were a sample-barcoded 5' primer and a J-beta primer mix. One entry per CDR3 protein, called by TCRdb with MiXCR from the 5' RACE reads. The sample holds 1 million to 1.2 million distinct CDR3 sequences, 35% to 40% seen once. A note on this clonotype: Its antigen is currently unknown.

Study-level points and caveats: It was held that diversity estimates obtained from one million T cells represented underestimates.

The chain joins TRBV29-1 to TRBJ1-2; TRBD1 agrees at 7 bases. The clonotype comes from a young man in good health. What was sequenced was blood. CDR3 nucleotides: TGCAGCGTTGAAGTCGGGCTAGGGCCAGGGGGCTATGGCTACACCTTC. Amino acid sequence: CSVEVGLGPGGYGYTF.